This T cell receptor beta chain was sequenced in a study of blood T cells in healthy people across ages. Overall study context: T cells yielded about one barcoded beta molecule per two cells through template switching. The study, taken as a whole, reports: TCR beta diversity per million T cells fell roughly linearly with age. The study lacked donor CMV status, which possibly confounded expanded clonotype changes.

Many counts were recorded for this clonotype. What it binds is not known. PCR was performed a second time for roughly 6 to 12 cycles using a sample-barcoded 5' primer and a J-beta primer mix. The authors tagged each cDNA molecule using a template-switch adaptor with 12 random nucleotides. TCRdb analysed the 5' RACE reads with MiXCR anew, one entry per CDR3 protein. The data contain some 880,000 distinct CDR3 sequences, roughly 34% of them singletons. Trimming took 2 bases from V and 2 from J, leaving 21 bases between them. CDR1 and CDR2 from the germline V gene are SGHTA and FQGTGA. This CDR3 is built from 18 residues.

This TCR came from a man between 18 and 29 years old in good health. The J gene is TRBJ2-5, the V gene TRBV7-3; tentatively, D is TRBD1 or TRBD2 (5 bases each). The sample taken for sequencing was blood. The CDR3 protein is CASSLDPSGRKKQETQYF. CDR3 nucleotide sequence: TGTGCCAGCAGCTTAGATCCATCGGGACGAAAAAAACAAGAGACCCAGTACTTC.